This T cell receptor beta chain was sequenced in a study of blood T cell repertoires in COVID-19. The overall study: Some COVID-19 samples were acute and others convalescent; all came from the United States, Italy and Spain. Sources were T cells, B-cell-depleted T cells, or PBMCs; the material itself was cDNA or gDNA.

Clinical history as reported by participants underpinned cohort assignment. Donors of Cohort 3 who recovered were those that had two negative PCRs, clearance, or symptom resolution. J gave up 7 bases and V 5 bases, and 3 bases lay outside the gene matches. The CDR3 covers 14 residues. Germline V gene sequence: CDR1 MNHEY, CDR2 SVGEGT. TCRdb's table, derived via immunoSEQ multiplex PCR, lists solely in-frame clones and lacks some. The sample records 300,000 or so clones, 87% being singletons. The sequencing input was PBMCs or T cells enriched from blood (not recorded which). This sequence originates from a woman in her twenties or thirties who had recovered from COVID-19. The rearrangement links TRBV6-2 or TRBV6-3 to TRBJ2-1, with 12 bases matching TRBD2. The CDR3 sequence is CASSTGTSGNEQFF. The CDR3 DNA reads as TGTGCCAGCAGTACCGGGACTAGCGGGAATGAGCAGTTCTTC.